A selection of T cell receptor beta chains follows, all from one sample in a study of blood T cell repertoires in COVID-19. Clones were read by immunoSEQ multiplex PCR, and TCRdb kept only the in-frame ones, dropping some. This sample has about 88,000 clones, with approximately 90% found just once. Sequenced: peripheral blood. The source is a male donor with acute or convalescent COVID-19. CDR3s include the opening cysteine and the closing phenylalanine or tryptophan. The D gene is left open where the match is weak. Clone sizes are given selectively: once, few, many, or a class where the clone is expanded.

D gene: NA
V gene: TRBV3-1/TRBV3-2
J gene: TRBJ2-7
clone size: NA
CDR3 protein: CASSQGGQALYEQYF
CDR3 DNA: TGTGCCAGCAGCCAAGGGGGGCAGGCCCTCTACGAGCAGTACTTC

D gene: TRBD1
V gene: TRBV27
J gene: TRBJ2-5
clone size: NA
CDR3 protein: CASSLQGARETQYF
CDR3 DNA: TGTGCCAGCAGTTTACAGGGGGCTCGGGAGACCCAGTACTTC

D gene: NA
V gene: TRBV9
J gene: TRBJ1-1
clone size: NA
CDR3 protein: CASSVGSDGEAFF
CDR3 DNA: TGTGCCAGCAGCGTTGGTTCAGATGGTGAAGCTTTCTTT

D gene: TRBD1
V gene: TRBV27
J gene: TRBJ1-1
clone size: NA
CDR3 protein: CASSETRGQLNTEAFF
CDR3 DNA: TGTGCCAGCAGTGAAACCCGGGGACAGCTGAACACTGAAGCTTTCTTT

D gene: TRBD2
V gene: TRBV9
J gene: TRBJ2-1
clone size: NA
CDR3 protein: CATAEGLGDGGQFF
CDR3 DNA: TGTGCCACCGCCGAGGGACTAGGAGACGGTGGGCAGTTCTTC

D gene: NA
V gene: TRBV7-9
J gene: TRBJ2-5
clone size: NA
CDR3 protein: CASSPGQLYETQYF
CDR3 DNA: TGTGCCAGCAGTCCTGGACAGCTTTATGAGACCCAGTACTTC

D gene: TRBD1
V gene: TRBV5-1
J gene: TRBJ2-1
clone size: NA
CDR3 protein: CASSLQGAGNEQFF
CDR3 DNA: TGCGCCAGCAGCCTCCAGGGGGCCGGGAATGAGCAGTTCTTC

D gene: NA
V gene: TRBV10-3
J gene: TRBJ1-1
clone size: few
CDR3 protein: CATVPGHRNTEAFF
CDR3 DNA: TGTGCCACCGTTCCGGGACACCGGAACACTGAAGCTTTCTTT

D gene: NA
V gene: TRBV5-1
J gene: TRBJ2-3
clone size: NA
CDR3 protein: CASSAWLTGLQGDTQYF
CDR3 DNA: TGCGCCAGCAGCGCCTGGCTTACAGGGCTTCAAGGAGATACGCAGTATTTT

D gene: NA
V gene: TRBV9
J gene: TRBJ2-3
clone size: NA
CDR3 protein: CASSVGPGSHVDTQYF
CDR3 DNA: TGTGCCAGCAGCGTAGGACCGGGTTCCCATGTAGATACGCAGTATTTT

D gene: NA
V gene: TRBV24-1
J gene: TRBJ2-3
clone size: NA
CDR3 protein: CATRGRDADTQYF
CDR3 DNA: TGTGCCACCAGGGGGCGGGATGCAGATACGCAGTATTTT

D gene: NA
V gene: TRBV12-2
J gene: TRBJ1-5
clone size: NA
CDR3 protein: CASRLAGEGTGQPQHF
CDR3 DNA: TGTGCAAGTCGCTTAGCGGGCGAGGGCACGGGGCAGCCCCAGCATTTT

D gene: NA
V gene: TRBV29-1
J gene: TRBJ1-1
clone size: NA
CDR3 protein: CSVVAQFEAFF
CDR3 DNA: TGCAGCGTTGTGGCCCAGTTCGAAGCTTTCTTT

D gene: NA
V gene: TRBV6-5
J gene: TRBJ2-3
clone size: NA
CDR3 protein: CASSYSRVDTQYF
CDR3 DNA: TGTGCCAGCAGTTACAGTCGGGTAGATACGCAGTATTTT

D gene: TRBD1
V gene: TRBV19
J gene: TRBJ1-1
clone size: NA
CDR3 protein: CASSIGTGGMNTEAFF
CDR3 DNA: TGTGCCAGTAGTATCGGGACAGGGGGGATGAACACTGAAGCTTTCTTT

D gene: NA
V gene: TRBV19
J gene: TRBJ2-5
clone size: once
CDR3 protein: CASSGTSQETQYF
CDR3 DNA: TGTGCCAGTAGTGGGACTTCTCAAGAGACCCAGTACTTC

D gene: NA
V gene: TRBV11-2
J gene: TRBJ2-4
clone size: NA
CDR3 protein: CASSHTGSPAIQYF
CDR3 DNA: TGTGCCAGCAGCCACACAGGGAGCCCAGCCATTCAGTACTTC

D gene: TRBD2
V gene: TRBV5-6
J gene: TRBJ2-1
clone size: NA
CDR3 protein: CASSRLAGDKNEQFF
CDR3 DNA: TGTGCCAGCAGCCGTTTAGCGGGGGATAAGAATGAGCAGTTCTTC

D gene: TRBD1
V gene: TRBV6-5
J gene: TRBJ2-7
clone size: NA
CDR3 protein: CASIKGQGVGEQYF
CDR3 DNA: TGTGCCAGCATTAAAGGACAGGGGGTAGGCGAGCAGTACTTC

D gene: NA
V gene: TRBV5-1
J gene: TRBJ1-4
clone size: NA
CDR3 protein: CASSLAGRGGEKLFF
CDR3 DNA: TGCGCCAGCAGCTTGGCCGGCAGGGGTGGGGAAAAACTGTTTTTT

D gene: TRBD2
V gene: TRBV5-1
J gene: TRBJ2-3
clone size: NA
CDR3 protein: CARSRGPSGGRQGDTQYF
CDR3 DNA: TGCGCCCGCAGCCGGGGGCCTAGCGGGGGGCGACAGGGAGATACGCAGTATTTT

D gene: NA
V gene: TRBV5-6
J gene: TRBJ1-2
clone size: NA
CDR3 protein: CASSLTGFNYGYTF
CDR3 DNA: TGTGCCAGCAGCTTGACAGGCTTTAACTATGGCTACACCTTC

D gene: TRBD1
V gene: TRBV10-3
J gene: TRBJ2-7
clone size: NA
CDR3 protein: CAISEGGQGGRSEQYF
CDR3 DNA: TGTGCCATCAGTGAGGGGGGACAGGGGGGAAGGAGCGAGCAGTACTTC

D gene: NA
V gene: TRBV21-1
J gene: TRBJ2-3
clone size: NA
CDR3 protein: CASSHSPRRGRTDTQYF
CDR3 DNA: TGTGCCAGCAGCCACTCCCCACGACGCGGTCGCACAGATACGCAGTATTTT

D gene: TRBD1
V gene: TRBV19
J gene: TRBJ2-7
clone size: NA
CDR3 protein: CASTAGQGLYEQYF
CDR3 DNA: TGTGCCAGTACCGCGGGACAGGGGCTGTACGAGCAGTACTTC

D gene: NA
V gene: TRBV30
J gene: TRBJ1-4
clone size: NA
CDR3 protein: CAWSRRAEKLFF
CDR3 DNA: TGTGCCTGGAGTAGGAGGGCTGAAAAACTGTTTTTT

D gene: TRBD1
V gene: TRBV5-1
J gene: TRBJ2-5
clone size: NA
CDR3 protein: CASSTTGEEETQYF
CDR3 DNA: TGCGCCAGCAGCACGACAGGGGAGGAAGAGACCCAGTACTTC

D gene: NA
V gene: TRBV27
J gene: TRBJ2-3
clone size: NA
CDR3 protein: CASSFMRSTDTQYF
CDR3 DNA: TGTGCCAGCAGTTTTATGAGGAGCACAGATACGCAGTATTTT

D gene: NA
V gene: TRBV9
J gene: TRBJ2-3
clone size: NA
CDR3 protein: CASSVLGTDTQYF
CDR3 DNA: TGTGCCAGCAGCGTTCTCGGCACAGATACGCAGTATTTT

D gene: NA
V gene: TRBV19
J gene: TRBJ1-1
clone size: NA
CDR3 protein: CASSAQGRTEAFF
CDR3 DNA: TGTGCCAGTAGTGCCCAGGGGCGCACTGAAGCTTTCTTT

D gene: NA
V gene: TRBV18
J gene: TRBJ2-3
clone size: once
CDR3 protein: CASSPGTSTDTQYF
CDR3 DNA: TGTGCCAGCTCACCAGGGACTAGCACAGATACGCAGTATTTT

D gene: NA
V gene: TRBV9
J gene: TRBJ2-3
clone size: NA
CDR3 protein: CASGSGSTDTQYF
CDR3 DNA: TGTGCCAGCGGCTCGGGTAGCACAGATACGCAGTATTTT

D gene: TRBD1
V gene: TRBV5-1
J gene: TRBJ1-1
clone size: NA
CDR3 protein: CASSLANRGGTEAFF
CDR3 DNA: TGCGCCAGCAGCTTGGCTAACAGGGGAGGTACTGAAGCTTTCTTT

D gene: NA
V gene: TRBV19
J gene: TRBJ1-6
clone size: NA
CDR3 protein: CASSLTGGLNSPLHF
CDR3 DNA: TGTGCCAGTAGTTTGACCGGGGGGCTGAATTCACCCCTCCACTTT

D gene: NA
V gene: TRBV7-2
J gene: TRBJ2-7
clone size: NA
CDR3 protein: CASSLGAGSSYEQYF
CDR3 DNA: TGTGCCAGCAGCTTAGGGGCCGGAAGCTCCTACGAGCAGTACTTC

D gene: TRBD2
V gene: TRBV11-2
J gene: TRBJ2-1
clone size: NA
CDR3 protein: CASSATSGTSGEQFF
CDR3 DNA: TGTGCCAGCAGCGCCACCTCCGGGACTAGCGGGGAGCAGTTCTTC

D gene: TRBD1
V gene: TRBV19
J gene: TRBJ2-5
clone size: NA
CDR3 protein: CASSPSGGGETQYF
CDR3 DNA: TGTGCCAGTAGCCCCTCAGGGGGCGGGGAGACCCAGTACTTC

D gene: NA
V gene: TRBV7-2
J gene: TRBJ2-7
clone size: NA
CDR3 protein: CASSLKLGASYEQYF
CDR3 DNA: TGTGCCAGCAGCTTAAAGCTGGGGGCCTCCTACGAGCAGTACTTC